This note documents a single T cell receptor beta chain sequence. This receptor's antigen is unknown. Nothing much larger sits one base from this clone, and base qualities are not available. In the prospective study, participants were roughly 18 to 100 years old, resided in about two dozen geographic areas of the United States, and were enrolled through a virtual design. In the prospective study, cohorts were assigned on the basis of participant-reported clinical history obtained from a screening survey and a study questionnaire. Each participant in the prospective study had whole blood, serum and a nasopharyngeal or oropharyngeal swab collected by mobile phlebotomists. Over a roughly two-month period, participants in the prospective study had the option of providing additional blood draws and questionnaires. Before DNA extraction, prospective study blood samples were shipped either frozen or at room temperature.

The immunoSEQ Assay, a bias-controlled multiplex PCR, was used to amplify TCRbeta CDR3 regions from genomic DNA. Per the source publication's procedure: Nucleated cell counts per sample were estimated from amplification of reference gene primers within the assay. To quantify the absolute abundance of each unique TCRbeta CDR3 rearrangement, sequence reads were collapsed and filtered. For each sample, productive Simpson clonality was calculated by taking the square root of Simpson's diversity index across productive rearrangements. TCRdb carries this immuneACCESS record with in-frame sequences only. Its versions omit some clonotypes, under half of them owing to an unresolved V gene in the studies checked, with the rest unexplained. D and trimming were read from the DNA, whereas the V and J calls and clone size are those reported in that table. The sample table holds some 170,000 clones, of which roughly 87% were seen once. Roughly 1.2% of the sample lies in the top ten.

This specimen belongs to a study of blood T cell repertoires in COVID-19 (dated by TCRdb to about 2020). A note on the overall study: Samples covering the acute and convalescent phases of COVID-19 were provided by collaborators in the United States, Italy and Spain. The prospective study material was composed of cDNA or gDNA derived from T cells, B-cell-depleted T cells, or PBMCs. The dataset comprised deeply sampled blood TCRbeta repertoires from subjects exposed to, actively infected with, or recovered from COVID-19. A de-identified subject ID, COVID-19 status, age in years and sex were almost always included in the sample metadata. The samples were drawn from the first 160 participants of the ongoing ImmuneRACE study and from more than 1,000 subjects provided by 6 global collaborators. A freely available public database, intended as a resource for researchers studying the immune response to SARS-CoV-2, is where the repertoires were released. Where HLA class I and class II types were available, the types were taken from metadata supplied by the sample provider, not from assay-based typing.

General study outcomes and caveats: The quantity of clinical and demographic metadata differed by source and by participant and was supplied without curation.

Source material: PBMCs or T cells enriched from blood (not recorded which). The sequence was obtained from a human donor with acute COVID-19. The donor label of this sample is uncertain.

The CDR3 sequence is CASSLDVQGAYGYTF. The DNA is as follows: TGTGCCAGCAGCTTAGATGTCCAGGGCGCCTATGGCTACACCTTC. The sequence is built from TRBV7-2 and TRBJ1-2; perhaps TRBD1 is the D gene, with 5 bases matching. From cysteine to phenylalanine, the CDR3 is 15 amino acids long. Left in the record is the CDR3 DNA by itself, 45 bases read in frame from the first base. Per the germline V gene, SGHTA is the CDR1 and FQGNSA is the CDR2. The V end loses 1 base and the J end loses 4 bases, and a stretch of 13 bases separates them.